These 6 T cell receptor beta chains originate from one sample sequenced in a study of cytomegalovirus exposure and HLA in healthy donors. Clones were sequenced by immunoSEQ multiplex PCR, and TCRdb holds only the in-frame ones, with some missing. The sample has about 64,000 clones, 75% to 90% seen once; the top ten hold around 1.8%. Input material: PBMCs. The receptor set was obtained from a young woman in good health and CMV-seronegative.

The genes are TRBV7-2 and TRBJ2-7, with D possibly TRBD1 on 5 matching bases. Looked up from germline, CDR1 is SGHTA and CDR2 is FQGNSA. V was pared by 1 base and J by 6 bases, with 16 bases between. The CDR3 loop spans 15 amino acids. The CDR3 nucleotides are TGTGCCAGCAGCTTAGGGGCAGGGTTTGTCGGCGAGCAGTACTTC. Translated: CASSLGAGFVGEQYF.

This chain connects TRBV27 to TRBJ2-3; 8 nucleotides align to TRBD1. Germline V gives CDR1 MNHEY, CDR2 SMNVEV (reference sequence). V lost 3 bases and J lost 5; bases outside the gene matches: 7. The CDR3 runs 15 residues. This chain's CDR3 is CASSFGRGQIDTQYF. The CDR3 nucleotides read TGTGCCAGCAGTTTTGGCAGGGGGCAAATAGATACGCAGTATTTT.

The chain uses TRBV5-1 and TRBJ2-1, with D possibly TRBD2 on 5 matching bases. The CDR3 consists of 15 residues. Germline CDR1 SGHRS, CDR2 YFSETQ. The V end lost 4 bases, the J end lost 0 bases, and 11 bases lay between the germline ends. CDR3 sequence reads: CASSPVASSYNEQFF. In DNA form, the CDR3 reads TGCGCCAGCAGCCCAGTAGCGAGCTCCTACAATGAGCAGTTCTTC.

This clone was observed a single time. Written as DNA, the CDR3 is TGTGCCAGCAGCCCCGGACAGGTTACAGATACGCAGTATTTT. It translates to CASSPGQVTDTQYF. V is TRBV7-9 and J is TRBJ2-3; 7 bases fit TRBD1. After removal of 5 bases from V and 3 bases from J, the junction contained 5 bases not matched to a gene. Looked up from germline, CDR1 is SEHNR and CDR2 is FQNEAQ (reference sequence). This CDR3 is built from 14 residues.

The chain links TRBV7-9 to TRBJ1-1; D ambiguous. V shed 4 bases and J shed 4 bases, with 13 bases lying between them. Germline V gene lookup returns CDR1 SEHNR and CDR2 FQNEAQ (reference sequence). The CDR3 has 14 amino acids. The CDR3 bases are TGTGCCAGCAGCTGGCCACACAAGCGCACTGAAGCTTTCTTT. Translation gives CASSWPHKRTEAFF.

The rearrangement uses TRBV25-1 and TRBJ2-2; 10 bases fit TRBD1. Unmatched junction bases numbered 4, after V lost 5 bases and J lost 4 bases. CDR3 size: 15 residues. Germline V lookup: CDR1 MGHDK, CDR2 SYGVNS. CDR3 nucleotide sequence: TGTGCCAGCAGTAGTGACAGGGGGCGCACCGGGGAGCTGTTTTTT. It encodes CASSSDRGRTGELFF.